Presented here are 20 T cell receptor beta chains from one specimen sequenced in a study of T cell responses to AZD1222 COVID-19 vaccine. Libraries were prepared by immunoSEQ multiplex PCR; TCRdb keeps only in-frame clonotypes and omits some of them. The sample holds some 86,000 clones, around nine tenths seen once. The sample in question was peripheral blood, obtained 28 days after the second AZD1222 dose. The receptors stem from an adult who received the AZD1222 COVID-19 vaccine.

The gene calls are TRBV10-2 and TRBJ1-2, with 9 bases matching TRBD1. CDR1 is WSHSY and CDR2 is SAAADI in the germline V gene. The J segment lost 4 bases and the V segment lost 9 bases, leaving 12 bases of the junction unmatched. This CDR3 is 15 amino acids long. The CDR3 sequence: CASKVGTGSGYGYTF. In nucleotides, the CDR3 is TGCGCCAGTAAGGTCGGGACAGGGAGCGGCTATGGCTACACCTTC.

The chain recombines TRBV6-1 with TRBJ2-3; D gene uncertain. Germline lookup yields CDR1 MNHNS and CDR2 SASEGT. With 2 bases removed from V and 6 bases from J, the gap between germline ends came to 15 bases. CDR3 length: 15 amino acids. In DNA, the CDR3 is TGTGCCAGCAGTGAATCTAGACCAGTTGCGGATACGCAGTATTTT. It yields the protein CASSESRPVADTQYF.

The chain links TRBV5-1 to TRBJ2-3, with TRBD1 matching over 10 bases. J was trimmed by 5 bases and V by 4 bases; bases with no gene match: 4. The CDR3 spans 14 residues. Germline V gene data show CDR1 as SGHRS and CDR2 as YFSETQ. CDR3 DNA: TGCGCCAGCAGCCCGGACAGGGGGGTAGATACGCAGTATTTT. It codes for CASSPDRGVDTQYF.

The chain links TRBV5-6 to TRBJ2-4; D gene unclear. CDR1 and CDR2 from the germline V gene are SGHDT and YYEEEE. V gave up 2 bases and J gave up 8 bases, with 11 bases separating them. The CDR3 consists of 13 residues. In nucleotides, the CDR3 is TGTGCCAGCAGCTTATCCCTTGAAGACATTCAGTACTTC. Translated, it gives CASSLSLEDIQYF.

The J gene is TRBJ1-1, the V gene TRBV28; a weak D match, TRBD1 (6 bases). This CDR3 has 14 residues. Germline V gene data show CDR1 as MDHEN and CDR2 as SYDVKM. V dropped 5 bases and J dropped 1 base, with 11 bases sitting between them. CDR3 in amino acids: CASSPGGGNTEAFF. The CDR3 bases are TGTGCCAGCAGTCCGGGAGGGGGGAACACTGAAGCTTTCTTT.

The rearrangement links TRBV25-1 to TRBJ1-4, with a weak D call TRBD1 (6 bases). Germline loops: CDR1 MGHDK, CDR2 SYGVNS. Trimming removed 3 bases from V and 4 bases from J, with 12 bases in between. The CDR3 covers 15 residues. CDR3 region: CASSDRQGINEKLFF. The CDR3 nucleotides read TGTGCCAGCAGTGACCGCCAGGGGATTAATGAAAAACTGTTTTTT.

The CDR3 DNA reads TGTGCCAGCAGGGACAGGGCCCTACAAGAGACCCAGTACTTC. Translation gives CASRDRALQETQYF. This chain uses TRBV6-5 with TRBJ2-5; 8 bases are a match to TRBD1. The V segment lost 6 bases and the J segment 2 bases; nucleotides outside the gene matches: 5. CDR3 length equals 14 residues. CDR1 is MNHEY and CDR2 is SVGAGI in the germline V gene.

This clone was recorded only once. This chain connects TRBV28 to TRBJ1-6; D might be TRBD1 (5 bases). This CDR3 is built from 14 residues. CDR1 MDHEN and CDR2 SYDVKM come from the germline V gene. Trimming stripped 4 bases from V and 10 bases from J, with 14 bases between. The CDR3 DNA is TGTGCCAGCAGTTCGGTCCAGGGAGGATCACCCCTCCACTTT. Translated: CASSSVQGGSPLHF.

The V and J genes are TRBV3-1 (or the pseudogene TRBV3-2) and TRBJ1-1; D remains unclear. V lost 1 base, J lost 5 bases, and 8 bases lay in between. The germline CDR1 and CDR2 sequences are LGHDT and YNNKEL (reference sequence). This CDR3 has 13 amino acids. CDR3 region: CASSQGGGTEAFF. CDR3 in DNA: TGTGCCAGCAGCCAAGGGGGTGGTACTGAAGCTTTCTTT.

The chain is built from TRBV11-3 and TRBJ2-3; 10 nucleotides match TRBD2. CDR3 length: 18 residues. V shed 5 bases and J 0 bases; nucleotides not matched to a gene: 11. Germline V lookup: CDR1 SGHNT, CDR2 YENEEA. The CDR3 coding sequence is TGTGCCAGCAGCCCTGGGACTAGCGACCTTATAAGCACAGATACGCAGTATTTT. This translates into CASSPGTSDLISTDTQYF.

V and J are TRBV7-2 and TRBJ2-1; 16 bases align to TRBD2. Germline assignment: CDR1 SGHTA and CDR2 FQGNSA. This CDR3 has 18 amino acids. V gave up 4 bases and J gave up 6 bases; unmatched junction bases: 9. The CDR3 coding sequence is TGTGCCAGCAGCTCGGGACTAGCGGGGGGGAGTTACGGCAATGAGCAGTTCTTC. It yields the protein CASSSGLAGGSYGNEQFF.

The gene calls are TRBV9 and TRBJ2-7; D not certain. The CDR3 runs 14 residues. Trimming shortened V by 0 bases and J by 6 bases, and 13 bases separated the two germline ends. Germline V lookup: CDR1 SGDLS, CDR2 YYNGEE. CDR3: CASSVGPDPGEQYF. The CDR3 DNA reads TGTGCCAGCAGCGTAGGCCCAGACCCCGGCGAGCAGTACTTC. Variable domain in full (rest from reference TRBV9 and TRBJ2-7): DSGVTQTPKHLITATGQRVTLRCSPRSGDLSVYWYQQSLDQGLQFLIQYYNGEERAKGNILERFSAQQFPDLHSELNLSSLELGDSALYFCASSVGPDPGEQYFGPGTRLTVT.

The chain couples TRBV4-1 to TRBJ2-2; TRBD1 is a possible D gene (5 bases). The CDR3 has 16 amino acids. Trimming left V 1 base short and J 0 bases short, with 9 bases between. CDR1 MGHRA and CDR2 YSYEKL come from the germline V gene. The CDR3 reads CASSQVQGTNTGELFF. The DNA for the CDR3 is TGCGCCAGCAGCCAAGTTCAGGGCACGAACACCGGGGAGCTGTTTTTT.

This chain connects TRBV7-8 to TRBJ1-4, with a weak D call TRBD1 (6 bases). Trimming stripped 2 bases from V and 2 bases from J, with 12 bases between. This CDR3 is 16 amino acids long. From germline, CDR1 is SGHVS and CDR2 FQNEAQ. The CDR3 sequence is CASSLKGGQTNEKLFF. The CDR3 bases are TGTGCCAGCAGCTTAAAAGGAGGACAGACTAATGAAAAACTGTTTTTT.

The J gene is TRBJ2-3, the V gene TRBV28; no reliable D call. This CDR3 comprises 12 residues. V shed 4 bases and J shed 3 bases, with 5 bases lying between them. Germline V lookup: CDR1 MDHEN, CDR2 SYDVKM. DNA of the CDR3: TGTGCCAGCAGTTCGACTACAGATACGCAGTATTTT. It specifies CASSSTTDTQYF.

V gene TRBV24-1 combines with J gene TRBJ1-2, with D possibly being TRBD1 (6 bases). CDR1 and CDR2 (germline): KGHDR, SFDVKD. Trimming took 4 bases from V and 8 from J, leaving 16 bases between them. There are 14 residues in the CDR3. In DNA, the CDR3 is TGTGCCACCAGTGACGTAGCCCAGGGGTACGGCTACACCTTC. This encodes CATSDVAQGYGYTF.

CDR3 protein: CASSGNRGNNSPLHF. The CDR3 DNA reads TGTGCCAGTAGTGGAAACAGGGGAAATAATTCACCCCTCCACTTT. The genes are TRBV19 and TRBJ1-6; 7 bases are shared with TRBD1. V shed 5 bases, J shed 5 bases, and the junction held 6 bases outside the gene matches. The CDR3 consists of 15 residues. CDR1 and CDR2 (germline): LNHDA, SQIVND (reference sequence).

This chain links TRBV20-1 with TRBJ2-1, with unresolved D. Between the trimmed V and J ends, which lost 0 bases and 8 bases, there was a span of 5 bases. The CDR3 is 11 residues long. Looked up from germline, CDR1 is DFQATT and CDR2 is SNEGSKA (reference sequence). The CDR3 sequence: CSARDLYEQFF. Written as DNA, the CDR3 is TGCAGTGCTAGAGATTTGTATGAGCAGTTCTTC.

This clone occurred once. V is TRBV5-1 and J is TRBJ2-7, with TRBD1 as a possible D gene (6 bases). V was cut by 2 bases and J by 4 bases, with 16 bases left in between. This CDR3 is built from 15 residues. Germline lookup yields CDR1 SGHRS and CDR2 YFSETQ. As DNA, the CDR3 is TGCGCCAGCAGCTTAGGGACCCAGGGGAAGTACGAGCAGTACTTC. Protein: CASSLGTQGKYEQYF. The whole variable domain, filled in from reference TRBV5-1 and TRBJ2-7, reads KAGVTQTPRYLIKTRGQQVTLSCSPISGHRSVSWYQQTPGQGLQFLFEYFSETQRNKGNFPGRFSGRQFSNSRSEMNVSTLELGDSALYLCASSLGTQGKYEQYFGPGTRLTVT.

V usage is TRBV30 and J usage is TRBJ1-3, with D perhaps matching TRBD1 (6 bases). CDR3 length equals 16 residues. Germline V gene sequence: CDR1 GTSNPN, CDR2 SVGIG (reference sequence). With 0 bases removed from V and 0 bases from J, the gap between germline ends came to 12 bases. The chain's CDR3 is CAWSVGGVLSGNTIYF. The CDR3 DNA follows: TGTGCCTGGAGTGTAGGGGGGGTCCTCTCTGGAAACACCATATATTTT.